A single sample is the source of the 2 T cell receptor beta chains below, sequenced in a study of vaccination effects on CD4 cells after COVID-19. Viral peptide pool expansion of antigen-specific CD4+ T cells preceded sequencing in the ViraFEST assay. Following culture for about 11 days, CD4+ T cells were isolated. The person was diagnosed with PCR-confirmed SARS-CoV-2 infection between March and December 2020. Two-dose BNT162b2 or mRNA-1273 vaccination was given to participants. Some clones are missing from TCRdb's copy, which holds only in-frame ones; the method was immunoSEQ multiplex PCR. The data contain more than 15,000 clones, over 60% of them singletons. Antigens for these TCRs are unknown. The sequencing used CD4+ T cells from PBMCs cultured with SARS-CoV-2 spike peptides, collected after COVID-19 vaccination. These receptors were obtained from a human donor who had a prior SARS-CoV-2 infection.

CDR3 in amino acids: CASSLQGADTEAFF. The CDR3 DNA reads as TGCGCCAGCAGCTTACAGGGGGCGGACACTGAAGCTTTCTTT. The chain links TRBV5-1 to TRBJ1-1, with TRBD1 matching 9 bases. The CDR3 has 14 residues. Germline lookup yields CDR1 SGHRS and CDR2 YFSETQ. Unmatched junction bases numbered 2, after V lost 2 bases and J lost 3 bases. The whole variable domain, filled in from reference TRBV5-1 and TRBJ1-1, reads KAGVTQTPRYLIKTRGQQVTLSCSPISGHRSVSWYQQTPGQGLQFLFEYFSETQRNKGNFPGRFSGRQFSNSRSEMNVSTLELGDSALYLCASSLQGADTEAFFGQGTRLTVV.

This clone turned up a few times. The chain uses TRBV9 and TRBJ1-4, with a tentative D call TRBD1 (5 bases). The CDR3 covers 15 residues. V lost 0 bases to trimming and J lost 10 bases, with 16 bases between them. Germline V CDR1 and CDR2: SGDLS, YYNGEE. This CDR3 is CASSVGSREGGKLFF. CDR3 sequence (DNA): TGTGCCAGCAGCGTAGGGTCCAGGGAAGGTGGAAAACTGTTTTTT.